This TCR beta chain is from a study of blood T cell repertoires in COVID-19. Study summary: Samples representing acute and convalescent COVID-19 were sourced from the United States, Italy and Spain. The cDNA or gDNA used as material had been derived from T cells, B-cell-depleted T cells, or PBMCs.

CDR3 length: 13 amino acids. Losses at the gene ends were 6 bases for V and 6 bases for J; bases not matched to a gene: 4. Germline V gene sequence: CDR1 MNHEY, CDR2 SVGAGI. TCRdb's copy holds only in-frame clones and misses some; the assay was immunoSEQ multiplex PCR. The sample lists 240,000 or so clones, roughly 88% occurring once. Sequenced sample: peripheral blood. The TCR was taken from a man older than 75 with acute or convalescent COVID-19. J is TRBJ2-1 and V is TRBV6-5; 8 nucleotides align to TRBD1. CDR3 sequence (DNA): TGTGCCAGCAGGTGGACAGGGCGCAATGAGCAGTTCTTC. This encodes CASRWTGRNEQFF.